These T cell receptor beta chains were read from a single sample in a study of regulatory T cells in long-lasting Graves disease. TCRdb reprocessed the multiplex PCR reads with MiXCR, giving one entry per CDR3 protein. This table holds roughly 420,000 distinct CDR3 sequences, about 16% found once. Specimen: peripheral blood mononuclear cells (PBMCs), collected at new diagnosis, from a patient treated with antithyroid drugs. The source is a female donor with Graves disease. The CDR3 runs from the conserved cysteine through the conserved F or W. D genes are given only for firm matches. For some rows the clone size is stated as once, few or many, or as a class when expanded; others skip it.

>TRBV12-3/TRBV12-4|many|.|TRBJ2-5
CASSSSSGQRQETQYF
TGTGCCAGCAGTTCCTCCTCCGGACAACGCCAAGAGACCCAGTACTTC
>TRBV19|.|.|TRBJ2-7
CASSNGLPYEQYF
TGTGCCAGTAGTAACGGACTTCCCTACGAGCAGTACTTC
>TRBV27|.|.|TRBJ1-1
CASSLSIGSSSKGGSFAEAFF
TGTGCCAGCAGTTTATCGATTGGGTCTAGCAGCAAGGGCGGCTCCTTCGCTGAAGCTTTCTTT
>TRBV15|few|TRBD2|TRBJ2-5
CATHSGTGTSGGSEETQYF
TGTGCCACCCATTCCGGGACAGGGACTAGCGGGGGATCCGAAGAGACCCAGTACTTC
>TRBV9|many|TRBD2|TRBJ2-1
CASSPWGGEYNEQFF
TGTGCCAGCAGTCCTTGGGGGGGGGAATACAATGAGCAGTTCTTC
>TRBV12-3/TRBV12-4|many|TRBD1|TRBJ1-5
CASSDKTGNQPQHF
TGTGCCAGCAGTGATAAGACAGGGAATCAGCCCCAGCATTTT
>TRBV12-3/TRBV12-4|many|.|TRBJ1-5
CASSSRGQGNQPQHF
TGTGCCAGCAGTTCCCGGGGGCAGGGTAATCAGCCCCAGCATTTT
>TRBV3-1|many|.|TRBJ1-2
CASSQVGKGYGYTF
TGTGCCAGCAGCCAAGTGGGGAAGGGGTATGGCTACACCTTC
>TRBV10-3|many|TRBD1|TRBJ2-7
CAISDGDSSYEQYF
TGTGCCATCAGCGACGGGGACAGCTCCTACGAGCAGTACTTC
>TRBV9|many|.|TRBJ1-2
CASRDNRRGYTF
TGTGCCAGCAGGGACAACAGGCGAGGCTACACCTTC
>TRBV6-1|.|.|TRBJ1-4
CASLDFGANEKLFF
TGTGCCAGCCTTGATTTTGGAGCGAATGAAAAACTGTTTTTT
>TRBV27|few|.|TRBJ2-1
CASSSLEAQFF
TGTGCCAGCAGTTCCCTAGAAGCCCAGTTCTTC
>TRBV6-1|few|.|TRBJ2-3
CASGPVASTDTQYF
TGTGCCAGCGGTCCCGTCGCGAGCACAGATACGCAGTATTTT
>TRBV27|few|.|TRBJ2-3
CASSLKGDTQYF
TGTGCCAGCAGTTTGAAAGGGGATACGCAGTATTTT
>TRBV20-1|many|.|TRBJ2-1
CSARGIGGDYNEQFF
TGCAGTGCTAGGGGGATCGGCGGGGATTACAATGAGCAGTTCTTC
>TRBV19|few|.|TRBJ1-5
CASRTWGQGNQPQHF
TGTGCCAGTAGAACCTGGGGGCAGGGGAATCAGCCCCAGCATTTT
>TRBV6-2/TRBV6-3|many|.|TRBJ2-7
CASSYTPGKPTPYEQYF
TGTGCCAGCAGTTACACTCCGGGAAAACCGACCCCCTACGAGCAGTACTTC
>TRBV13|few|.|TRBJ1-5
CASSLGYAGGNQPQHF
TGTGCCAGCAGCTTAGGTTATGCAGGGGGCAATCAGCCCCAGCATTTT
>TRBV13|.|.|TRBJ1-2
CASSLVQSNGYTF
TGTGCCAGCAGCTTGGTCCAGTCGAATGGCTACACCTTC
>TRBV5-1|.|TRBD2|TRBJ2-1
CASSLGGLANNEQFF
TGCGCCAGCAGCTTGGGGGGACTAGCGAATAATGAGCAGTTCTTC
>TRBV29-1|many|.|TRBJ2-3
CSVEADTQYF
TGCAGCGTTGAGGCAGATACGCAGTATTTT
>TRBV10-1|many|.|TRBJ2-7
CASGDGGTPYEQYF
TGCGCCAGCGGGGACGGGGGAACCCCCTACGAGCAGTACTTC
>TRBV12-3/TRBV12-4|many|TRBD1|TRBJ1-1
CASRSDRGRTEAFF
TGTGCCAGCAGGTCCGACAGGGGGCGAACTGAAGCTTTCTTT
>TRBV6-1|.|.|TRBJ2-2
CASSAGSLGTGELFF
TGTGCCAGCAGTGCAGGGTCTTTGGGCACCGGGGAGCTGTTTTTT
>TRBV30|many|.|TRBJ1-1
CAWSSTEAFF
TGTGCCTGGAGTAGCACTGAAGCTTTCTTT
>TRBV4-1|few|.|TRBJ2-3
CASSQGNSRSTDTQYF
TGCGCCAGCAGCCAAGGGAACTCGAGAAGCACAGATACGCAGTATTTT
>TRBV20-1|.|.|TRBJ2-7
CSASWPALGNEQYF
TGCAGTGCCAGCTGGCCGGCTCTAGGGAACGAGCAGTACTTC
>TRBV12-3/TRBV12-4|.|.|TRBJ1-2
CASSFGVGGFGYTF
TGTGCCAGCAGTTTTGGGGTGGGGGGGTTTGGCTACACCTTC
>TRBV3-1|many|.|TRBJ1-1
CASSRRETMNTEAFF
TGTGCCAGCAGCCGCCGGGAGACCATGAACACTGAAGCTTTCTTT
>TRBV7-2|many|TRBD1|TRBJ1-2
CASSRNLGGARFGYTF
TGTGCCAGCAGCCGAAACTTAGGGGGCGCGAGGTTTGGCTACACCTTC
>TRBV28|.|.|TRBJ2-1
CASSPLDDRINEQFF
TGTGCCAGCAGTCCCCTAGACGACAGGATCAATGAGCAGTTCTTC
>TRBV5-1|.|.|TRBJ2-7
CASSRGPDRLSYEQYF
TGCGCCAGCAGCCGAGGGCCGGACAGATTAAGCTACGAGCAGTACTTC
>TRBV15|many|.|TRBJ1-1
CATAGGFMNTEAFF
TGTGCCACCGCCGGCGGGTTCATGAACACTGAAGCTTTCTTT
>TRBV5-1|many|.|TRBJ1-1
CASSLVYLNTEAFF
TGCGCCAGCAGCTTGGTGTATTTGAACACTGAAGCTTTCTTT
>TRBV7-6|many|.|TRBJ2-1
CASSSRPGGASNEQFF
TGTGCCAGCAGCTCAAGACCAGGGGGGGCGTCGAACGAGCAGTTCTTC
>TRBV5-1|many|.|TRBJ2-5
CASSLAEGTPETQYF
TGCGCCAGCAGCTTGGCCGAGGGCACACCAGAGACCCAGTACTTC
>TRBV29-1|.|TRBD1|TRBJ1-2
CSYHPPVTGEDYGYTF
TGCAGCTACCACCCCCCAGTCACAGGGGAGGACTATGGCTACACCTTC
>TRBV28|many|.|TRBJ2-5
CASSLTSRGRETQYF
TGTGCCAGCAGTTTGACTAGCAGGGGGCGAGAGACCCAGTACTTC
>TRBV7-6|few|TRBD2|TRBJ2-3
CASSPSGGAETQYF
TGTGCCAGCAGCCCGAGCGGGGGGGCTGAAACGCAGTATTTT
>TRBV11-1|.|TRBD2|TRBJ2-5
CASTSGLAGGTQYF
TGTGCCAGCACGTCCGGACTAGCGGGGGGGACCCAGTACTTC
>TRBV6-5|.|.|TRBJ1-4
CASSYPIKVWEKLFF
TGTGCCAGCAGTTACCCGATAAAGGTTTGGGAAAAACTGTTTTTT
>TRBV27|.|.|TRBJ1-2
CASSSGRLGYGYTF
TGTGCCAGCAGTTCCGGACGCCTAGGATATGGCTACACCTTC
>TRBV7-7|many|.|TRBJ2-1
CASSLTPPGSPNNEQFF
TGTGCCAGCAGCCTGACACCCCCGGGATCCCCAAACAATGAGCAGTTCTTC
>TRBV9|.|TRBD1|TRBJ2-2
CASWSGTGETGELFF
TGTGCCAGCTGGTCCGGGACAGGGGAAACCGGGGAGCTGTTTTTT
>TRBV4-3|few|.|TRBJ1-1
CASSQLLRRARDTEAFF
TGCGCCAGCAGCCAACTCCTACGCCGGGCGAGGGACACTGAAGCTTTCTTT
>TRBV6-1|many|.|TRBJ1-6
CASSEGRVYNSPLHF
TGTGCCAGCAGTGAAGGCAGGGTATATAATTCACCCCTCCACTTT
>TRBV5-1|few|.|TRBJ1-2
CASSLTADSYYGYTF
TGCGCCAGCAGCTTGACCGCCGACAGCTACTATGGCTACACCTTC
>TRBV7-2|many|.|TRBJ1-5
CASSRDSLSNQPQHF
TGTGCCAGCAGTCGTGACAGCCTTAGCAATCAGCCCCAGCATTTT
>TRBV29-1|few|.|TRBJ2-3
CSVEDPNTDTQYF
TGCAGCGTTGAAGATCCAAACACAGATACGCAGTATTTT
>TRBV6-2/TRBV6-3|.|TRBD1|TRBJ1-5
CASSSGQGSSQPQHF
TGTGCCAGCAGTTCCGGACAGGGTAGTTCTCAGCCCCAGCATTTT
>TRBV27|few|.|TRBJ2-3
CASSPTVDTQYF
TGTGCCAGCAGCCCGACAGTAGATACGCAGTATTTT
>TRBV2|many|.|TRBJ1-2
CASSEVVRGKNYGYTF
TGTGCCAGCAGTGAAGTAGTAAGAGGAAAAAACTATGGCTACACCTTC